This T cell receptor (beta chain) was sequenced during a study of regulatory T cells in long-lasting Graves disease. The time point was: newly diagnosed GD, antithyroid drugs for less than 3 months. Isolated PBMC RNA provided the starting material for the TCR library. This clonotype was seen repeatedly, ten times or more. Sequencing libraries for TCR beta were prepared with iRepertoire HTBI primers and Arm-PCR of CDR3 regions. Methods used by the authors: Across the samples, identification revealed 55 to 80 TRBV and 11 to 15 TRBJ segments. TCRdb reanalysed the multiplex PCR reads using MiXCR and keeps one entry per CDR3 protein. TCRdb, not the authors, supplied the V and J calls. This table has about 330,000 distinct CDR3 sequences, 16% appearing once. Germline V CDR1 and CDR2: SNHLY, FYNNEI. There are 14 residues in the CDR3. The ends were cut back, 6 bases at V and 4 bases at J, with 13 bases in the middle.

A further study also used this sample, focusing on T cells in Graves' hyperthyroidism and ophthalmopathy. That paper adds: RT-PCR in the first round (using the HTBI primer set) targeted the TCR CDR3. Most thyroid clonotypes that were expanded above 0.001 also turned up in blood. In simple terms, a model built on 13 V-J features told ophthalmopathy apart from stable hyperthyroidism.

The clonotype comes from a woman between 18 and 29 years old with Graves disease. The V and J genes are TRBV2 and TRBJ1-5, with D possibly being TRBD1 (6 bases). The starting material was peripheral blood mononuclear cells (PBMCs), obtained at new diagnosis, from a patient treated with antithyroid drugs. This CDR3 reads CASSGGQANQPQHF. DNA of the CDR3: TGTGCCAGCAGCGGGGGGCAGGCTAATCAGCCCCAGCATTTT.